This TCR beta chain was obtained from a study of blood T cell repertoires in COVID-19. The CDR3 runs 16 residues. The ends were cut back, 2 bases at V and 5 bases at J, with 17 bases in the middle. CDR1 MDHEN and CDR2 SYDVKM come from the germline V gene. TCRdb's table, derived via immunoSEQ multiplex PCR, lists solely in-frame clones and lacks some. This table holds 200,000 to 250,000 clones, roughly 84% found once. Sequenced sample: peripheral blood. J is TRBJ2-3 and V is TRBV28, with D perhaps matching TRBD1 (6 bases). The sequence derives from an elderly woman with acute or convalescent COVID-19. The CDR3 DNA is TGTGCCAGCAGTTTAAATTGGGACACCGGCGGAGATACGCAGTATTTT. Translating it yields CASSLNWDTGGDTQYF.